The sequence of this T cell receptor (beta chain) was determined in a study of CD8 T cells in ankylosing spondylitis. Study conclusions and caveats: Roughly eight highly homologous variants made up a TCR beta motif that seemed to typify ankylosing spondylitis blood. Disease-associated clones were CD8+ and fairly uncommon in peripheral blood. Disease-linked clones were reportedly significantly enriched in matched ankylosing spondylitis synovial fluid.

Quantitative barcoded 5'-RACE was used to prepare TCR beta libraries. MiXCR, applied by TCRdb to the 5' RACE reads, yields one record per CDR3 protein. The table lists about 340,000 distinct CDR3 sequences, roughly 20% of them singletons. The CDR3 spans 15 residues. Deletions cut 5 bases from V and 0 bases from J, with 10 bases between. A few counts support this clonotype. Its antigen is not identified. The rearrangement links TRBV12-3 or TRBV12-4 to TRBJ2-2; D not resolved. The sequence derives from a male donor with ankylosing spondylitis or in good health (not recorded which). Material for sequencing was blood, either unsorted or a sorted T cell fraction (not recorded which). Written as DNA, the CDR3 is TGTGCCAGCAGTCTAGGACCTCCGAACACCGGGGAGCTGTTTTTT. It is translated as CASSLGPPNTGELFF.